This T cell receptor (beta chain) was identified in a study of T cell repertoires in cytomegalovirus infection. Across the study: Shared public TCR beta signatures pointed to both CMV infection and a matching HLA type.

This CDR3 spans 14 amino acids. Deletions cut 0 bases from V and 6 bases from J, with 12 bases between. Germline CDR1 reads SGHDT; CDR2 reads YYEEEE. TCRdb reanalysed the reads using MiXCR and keeps one entry per CDR3 protein. The sample records hundreds of thousands of distinct CDR3 sequences, 6% to 8% being singletons. This clonotype was observed at least ten times. Sequenced material: PBMCs. The V call is TRBV5-6, the J call TRBJ1-1; D remains ambiguous. The TCR was taken from a human donor in good health (CMV status not recorded). Some clones in this sample may be carry-over from other donors' samples. Written as DNA, the CDR3 is TGTGCCAGCAGCTTGGGGCAGAGTAGGGCTGAAGCTTTCTTT. This codes for CASSLGQSRAEAFF.